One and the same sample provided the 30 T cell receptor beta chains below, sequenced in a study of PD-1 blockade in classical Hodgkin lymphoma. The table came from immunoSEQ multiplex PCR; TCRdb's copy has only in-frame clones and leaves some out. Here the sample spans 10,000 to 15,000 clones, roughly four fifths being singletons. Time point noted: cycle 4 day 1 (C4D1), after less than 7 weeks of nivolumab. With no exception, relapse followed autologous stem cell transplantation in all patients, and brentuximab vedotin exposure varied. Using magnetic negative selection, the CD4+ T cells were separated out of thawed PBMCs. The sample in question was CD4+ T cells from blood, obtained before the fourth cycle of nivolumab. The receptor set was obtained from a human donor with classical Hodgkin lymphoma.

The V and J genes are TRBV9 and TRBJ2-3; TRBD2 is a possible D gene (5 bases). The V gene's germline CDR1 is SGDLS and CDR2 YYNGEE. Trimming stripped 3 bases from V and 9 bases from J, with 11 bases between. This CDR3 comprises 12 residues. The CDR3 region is CASSADWGTQYF. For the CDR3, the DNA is TGTGCCAGCAGCGCGGACTGGGGAACGCAGTATTTT.

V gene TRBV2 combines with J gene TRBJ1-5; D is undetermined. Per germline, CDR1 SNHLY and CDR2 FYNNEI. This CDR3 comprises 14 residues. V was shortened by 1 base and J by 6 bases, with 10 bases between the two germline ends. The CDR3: CASSEVRLGQPQHF. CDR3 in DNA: TGTGCCAGCAGTGAAGTCCGATTGGGTCAGCCCCAGCATTTT.

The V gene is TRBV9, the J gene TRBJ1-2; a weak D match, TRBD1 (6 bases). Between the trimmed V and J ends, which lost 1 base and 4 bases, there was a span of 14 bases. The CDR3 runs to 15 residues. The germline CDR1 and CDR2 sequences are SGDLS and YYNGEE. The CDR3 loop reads CASSVKGGGGYGYTF. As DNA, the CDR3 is TGTGCCAGCAGCGTAAAGGGTGGGGGCGGCTATGGCTACACCTTC.

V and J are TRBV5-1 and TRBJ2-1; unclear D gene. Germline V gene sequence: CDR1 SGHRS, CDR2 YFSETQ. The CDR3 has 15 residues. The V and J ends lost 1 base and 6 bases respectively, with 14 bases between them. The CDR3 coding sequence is TGCGCCAGCAGCTTGATGCCCGTCACACTCAATGAGCAGTTCTTC. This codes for CASSLMPVTLNEQFF. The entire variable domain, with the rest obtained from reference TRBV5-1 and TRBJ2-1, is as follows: KAGVTQTPRYLIKTRGQQVTLSCSPISGHRSVSWYQQTPGQGLQFLFEYFSETQRNKGNFPGRFSGRQFSNSRSEMNVSTLELGDSALYLCASSLMPVTLNEQFFGPGTRLTVL.

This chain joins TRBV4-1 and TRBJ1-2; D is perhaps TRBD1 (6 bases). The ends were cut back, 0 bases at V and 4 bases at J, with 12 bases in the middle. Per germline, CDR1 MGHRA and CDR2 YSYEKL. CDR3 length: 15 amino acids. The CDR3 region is CASSQDPTGLYGYTF. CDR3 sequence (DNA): TGCGCCAGCAGCCAAGATCCCACAGGGCTCTATGGCTACACCTTC.

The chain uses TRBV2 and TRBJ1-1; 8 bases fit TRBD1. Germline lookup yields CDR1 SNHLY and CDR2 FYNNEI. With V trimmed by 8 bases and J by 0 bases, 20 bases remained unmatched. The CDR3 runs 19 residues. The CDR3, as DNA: TGTGCCAGCTCCCCACGACCGACAGGGGCCGTCTCCATGAACACTGAAGCTTTCTTT. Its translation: CASSPRPTGAVSMNTEAFF.

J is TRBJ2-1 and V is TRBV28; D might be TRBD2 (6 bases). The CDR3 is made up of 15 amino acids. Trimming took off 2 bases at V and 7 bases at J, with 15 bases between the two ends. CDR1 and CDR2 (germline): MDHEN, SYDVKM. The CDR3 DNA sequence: TGTGCCAGCAGTTTAAGCGGGCTACGCGGAAATGAGCAGTTCTTC. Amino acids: CASSLSGLRGNEQFF.

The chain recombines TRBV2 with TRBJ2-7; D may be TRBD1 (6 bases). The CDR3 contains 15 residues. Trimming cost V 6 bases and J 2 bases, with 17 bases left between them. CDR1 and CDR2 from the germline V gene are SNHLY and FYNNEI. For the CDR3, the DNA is TGTGCCAGCAGCATCGACAGGTCGACCCCCTACGAGCAGTACTTC. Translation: CASSIDRSTPYEQYF.

DNA for the CDR3: TGTGCCAGCTCCCTCGGGACTAGCGGGAGGGCCTTATATGAGCAGTTCTTC. Translated: CASSLGTSGRALYEQFF. The genes are TRBV18 and TRBJ2-1; 16 nucleotides align to TRBD2. V was clipped by 6 bases and J by 8 bases; unmatched bases: 10. This CDR3 region has 17 residues. The germline V gene encodes CDR1 KGHSH and CDR2 LQKENI. The full variable domain, its missing parts supplied by reference TRBV18 and TRBJ2-1, is NAGVMQNPRHLVRRRGQEARLRCSPMKGHSHVYWYRQLPEEGLKFMVYLQKENIIDESGMPKERFSAEFPKEGPSILRIQQVVRGDSAAYFCASSLGTSGRALYEQFFGPGTRLTVL.

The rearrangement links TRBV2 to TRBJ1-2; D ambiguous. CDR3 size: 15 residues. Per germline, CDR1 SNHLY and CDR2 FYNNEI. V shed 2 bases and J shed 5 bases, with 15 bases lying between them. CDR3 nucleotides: TGTGCCAGCAGTGAACAAGGGTCAGAATCATATGGCTACACCTTC. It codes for CASSEQGSESYGYTF. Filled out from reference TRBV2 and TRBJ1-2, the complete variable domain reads EPEVTQTPSHQVTQMGQEVILRCVPISNHLYFYWYRQILGQKVEFLVSFYNNEISEKSEIFDDQFSVERPDGSNFTLKIRSTKLEDSAMYFCASSEQGSESYGYTFGSGTRLTVV.

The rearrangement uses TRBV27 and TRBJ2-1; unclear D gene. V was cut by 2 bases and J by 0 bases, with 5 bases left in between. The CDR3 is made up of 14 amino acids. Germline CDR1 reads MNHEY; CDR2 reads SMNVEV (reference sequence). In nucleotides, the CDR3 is TGTGCCAGCAGTTTAATCGGCTCCTACAATGAGCAGTTCTTC. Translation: CASSLIGSYNEQFF.

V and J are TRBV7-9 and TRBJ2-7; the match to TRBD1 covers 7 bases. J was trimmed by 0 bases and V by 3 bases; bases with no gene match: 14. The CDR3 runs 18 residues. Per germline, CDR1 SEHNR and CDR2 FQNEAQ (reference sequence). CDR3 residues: CASSFSRPFRGSSYEQYF. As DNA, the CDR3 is TGTGCCAGCAGCTTCTCCAGGCCCTTCAGGGGGAGCTCCTACGAGCAGTACTTC.

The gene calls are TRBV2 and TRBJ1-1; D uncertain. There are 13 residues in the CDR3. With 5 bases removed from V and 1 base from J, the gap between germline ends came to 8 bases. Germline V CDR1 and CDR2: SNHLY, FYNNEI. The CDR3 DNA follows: TGTGCCAGCAGTCCTGACGGGAACACTGAAGCTTTCTTT. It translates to CASSPDGNTEAFF.

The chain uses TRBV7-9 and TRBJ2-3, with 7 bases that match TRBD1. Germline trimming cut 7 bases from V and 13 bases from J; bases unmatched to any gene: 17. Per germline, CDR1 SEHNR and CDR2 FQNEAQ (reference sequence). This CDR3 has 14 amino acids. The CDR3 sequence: CASTLTGMLEAEYF. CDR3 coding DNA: TGTGCCAGCACCTTGACAGGGATGCTAGAGGCGGAGTATTTT.

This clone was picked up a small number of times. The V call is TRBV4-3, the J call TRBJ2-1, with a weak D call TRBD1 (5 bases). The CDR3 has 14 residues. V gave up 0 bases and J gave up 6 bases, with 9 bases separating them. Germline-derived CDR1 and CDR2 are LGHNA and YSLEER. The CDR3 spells CASSQDRVVNEQFF. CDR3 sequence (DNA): TGCGCCAGCAGCCAAGACAGGGTCGTCAATGAGCAGTTCTTC.

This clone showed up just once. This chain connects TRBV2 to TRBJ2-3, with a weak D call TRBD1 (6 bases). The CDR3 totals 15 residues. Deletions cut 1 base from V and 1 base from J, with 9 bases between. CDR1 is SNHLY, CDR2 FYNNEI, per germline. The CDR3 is CASSEGWTGTDTQYF. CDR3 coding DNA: TGTGCCAGCAGTGAAGGATGGACAGGCACAGATACGCAGTATTTT.

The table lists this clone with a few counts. DNA for the CDR3: TGTGCCAGCAGTTCCATCAGTATTCCCTATGGCTACACCTTC. Encoded protein: CASSSISIPYGYTF. This chain joins TRBV27 and TRBJ1-2; D not certain. The V end lost 4 bases, the J end lost 4 bases, and 13 bases lay between the germline ends. Germline V gene data show CDR1 as MNHEY and CDR2 as SMNVEV (reference sequence). CDR3 size: 14 residues.

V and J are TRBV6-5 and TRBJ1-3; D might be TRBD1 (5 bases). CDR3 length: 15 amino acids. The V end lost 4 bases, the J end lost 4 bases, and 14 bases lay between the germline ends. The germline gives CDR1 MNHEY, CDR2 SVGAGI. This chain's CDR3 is CASSSSGGVGNTIYF. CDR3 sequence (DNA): TGTGCCAGCAGTTCTTCTGGGGGTGTCGGAAACACCATATATTTT.

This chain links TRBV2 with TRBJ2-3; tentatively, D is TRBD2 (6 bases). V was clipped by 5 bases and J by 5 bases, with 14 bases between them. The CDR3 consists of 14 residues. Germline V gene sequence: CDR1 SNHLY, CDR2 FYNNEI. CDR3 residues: CASSSGTRLDTQYF. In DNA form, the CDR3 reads TGTGCCAGCAGTTCCGGGACTCGTTTAGATACGCAGTATTTT.

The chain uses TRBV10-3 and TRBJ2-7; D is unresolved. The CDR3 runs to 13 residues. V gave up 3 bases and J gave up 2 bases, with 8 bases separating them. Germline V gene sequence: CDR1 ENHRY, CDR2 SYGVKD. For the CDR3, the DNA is TGTGCCATCAGTGAAAACAACCCCTACGAGCAGTACTTC. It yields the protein CAISENNPYEQYF.

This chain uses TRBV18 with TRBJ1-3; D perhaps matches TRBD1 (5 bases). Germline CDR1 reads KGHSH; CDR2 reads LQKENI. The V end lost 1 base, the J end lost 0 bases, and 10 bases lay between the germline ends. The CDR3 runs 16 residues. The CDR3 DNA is TGTGCCAGCTCACCACAGGGACTCCTCTCTGGAAACACCATATATTTT. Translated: CASSPQGLLSGNTIYF.

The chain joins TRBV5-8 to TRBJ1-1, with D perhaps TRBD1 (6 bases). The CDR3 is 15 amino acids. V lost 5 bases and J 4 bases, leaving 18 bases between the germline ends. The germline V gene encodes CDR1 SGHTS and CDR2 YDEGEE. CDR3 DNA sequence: TGTGCCAGCAGGCACAGGGTTGCCCATGGCACTGAAGCTTTCTTT. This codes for CASRHRVAHGTEAFF.

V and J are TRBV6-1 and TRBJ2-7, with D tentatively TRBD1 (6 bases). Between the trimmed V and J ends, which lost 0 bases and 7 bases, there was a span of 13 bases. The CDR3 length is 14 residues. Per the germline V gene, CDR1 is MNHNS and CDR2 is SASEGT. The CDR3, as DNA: TGTGCCAGCAGTGAAGCGCAGGGGCTTGGGGAGCAGTACTTC. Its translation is CASSEAQGLGEQYF.

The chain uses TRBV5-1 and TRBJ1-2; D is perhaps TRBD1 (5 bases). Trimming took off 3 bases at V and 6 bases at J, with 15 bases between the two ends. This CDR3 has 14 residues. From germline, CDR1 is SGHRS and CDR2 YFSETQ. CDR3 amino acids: CASSWGFGEDGYTF. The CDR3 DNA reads TGCGCCAGCAGCTGGGGGTTTGGGGAGGATGGCTACACCTTC.

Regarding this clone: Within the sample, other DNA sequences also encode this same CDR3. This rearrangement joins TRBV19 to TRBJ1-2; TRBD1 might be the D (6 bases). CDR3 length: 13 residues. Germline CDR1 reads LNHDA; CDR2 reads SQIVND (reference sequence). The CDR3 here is CAATGQFNYGYTF. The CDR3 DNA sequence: TGTGCTGCAACAGGACAGTTTAACTATGGCTACACCTTC.

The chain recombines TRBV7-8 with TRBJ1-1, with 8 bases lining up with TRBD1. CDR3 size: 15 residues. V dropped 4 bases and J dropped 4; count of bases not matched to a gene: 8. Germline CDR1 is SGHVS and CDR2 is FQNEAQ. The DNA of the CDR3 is TGTGCCAGCAGCTCTGGACAGGGTGGAGGCACTGAAGCTTTCTTT. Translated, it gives CASSSGQGGGTEAFF.

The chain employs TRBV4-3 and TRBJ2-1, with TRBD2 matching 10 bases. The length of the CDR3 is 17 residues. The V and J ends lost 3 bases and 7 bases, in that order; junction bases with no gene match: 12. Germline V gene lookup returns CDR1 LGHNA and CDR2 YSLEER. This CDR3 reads CASSHLGSGRAGNEQFF. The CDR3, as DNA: TGCGCCAGCAGCCACTTAGGAAGCGGGAGGGCAGGGAATGAGCAGTTCTTC.

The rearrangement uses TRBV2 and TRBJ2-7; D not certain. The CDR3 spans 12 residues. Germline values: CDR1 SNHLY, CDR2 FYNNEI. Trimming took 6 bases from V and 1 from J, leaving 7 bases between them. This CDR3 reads CASRTSSYEQYF. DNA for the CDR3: TGTGCCAGCAGAACCTCGTCCTACGAGCAGTACTTC.

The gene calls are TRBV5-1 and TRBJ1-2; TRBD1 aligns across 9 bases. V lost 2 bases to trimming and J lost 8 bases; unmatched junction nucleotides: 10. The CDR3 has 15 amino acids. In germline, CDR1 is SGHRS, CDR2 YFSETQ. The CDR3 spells CASSFDRGGANGYTF. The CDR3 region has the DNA TGCGCCAGCAGCTTCGACAGGGGGGGAGCGAACGGCTACACCTTC.

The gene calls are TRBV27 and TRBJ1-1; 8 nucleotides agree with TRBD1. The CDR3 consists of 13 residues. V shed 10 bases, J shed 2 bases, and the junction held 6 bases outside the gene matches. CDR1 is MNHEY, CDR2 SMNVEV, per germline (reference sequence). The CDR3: CATRTGINTEAFF. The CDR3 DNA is TGTGCCACGCGGACAGGGATAAACACTGAAGCTTTCTTT.